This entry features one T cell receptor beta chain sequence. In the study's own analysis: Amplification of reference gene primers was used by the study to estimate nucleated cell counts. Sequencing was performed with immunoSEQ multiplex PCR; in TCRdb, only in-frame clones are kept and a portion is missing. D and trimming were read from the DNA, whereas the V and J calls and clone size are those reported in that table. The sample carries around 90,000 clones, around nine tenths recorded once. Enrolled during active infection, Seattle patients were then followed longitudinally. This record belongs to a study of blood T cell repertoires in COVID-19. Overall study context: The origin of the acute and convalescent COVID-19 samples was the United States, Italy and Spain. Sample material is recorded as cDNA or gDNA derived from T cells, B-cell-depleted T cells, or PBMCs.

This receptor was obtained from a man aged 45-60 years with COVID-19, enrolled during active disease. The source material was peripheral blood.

CDR3 in amino acids: CASSQHSGGGWPEAFF. In DNA form, the CDR3 reads TGTGCCAGCAGCCAACATTCAGGGGGCGGATGGCCTGAAGCTTTCTTT. The chain carries TRBV3-1 (or the pseudogene TRBV3-2) and TRBJ1-1, with 8 bases that match TRBD1. The CDR3 is made up of 16 amino acids. V lost 2 bases to trimming and J lost 6 bases; unmatched junction nucleotides: 11. CDR1 is LGHDT and CDR2 is YNNKEL in the germline V gene (reference sequence).